The 27 T cell receptor beta chains presented below share a single source sample, sequenced in a study of blood T cell repertoires in COVID-19. TCRdb keeps only in-frame clones here, not all; method: immunoSEQ multiplex PCR. This table has about 300,000 clones, approximately 86% appearing once. The sequenced sample was peripheral blood. These TCRs come from a man aged 65 to 79 with acute or convalescent COVID-19.

This clone has just a few counts. The rearrangement uses TRBV27 and TRBJ1-2; TRBD1 agrees at 7 bases. In germline, CDR1 is MNHEY, CDR2 SMNVEV (reference sequence). The ends lost 3 bases at V and 6 bases at J; junction bases unmatched: 13. The CDR3 is 16 residues long. The chain's CDR3 is CASSFYQTGEVNGYTF. Here the CDR3 DNA reads TGTGCCAGCAGTTTCTACCAAACAGGGGAAGTTAATGGCTACACCTTC.

This clone was picked up one time. The genes are TRBV5-4 and TRBJ2-2, with D unclear. Germline values: CDR1 SGHNT, CDR2 YYREEE (reference sequence). V was cut by 4 bases and J by 3 bases, with 16 bases left in between. This CDR3 comprises 16 residues. The CDR3 DNA sequence: TGTGCCAGCAGCCCCCCCCGTCGAGGAGACACCGGGGAGCTGTTTTTT. This encodes CASSPPRRGDTGELFF.

V is TRBV19 and J is TRBJ1-1; D unclear. V was pared by 2 bases and J by 2 bases, with 6 bases between. CDR1 and CDR2 from the germline V gene are LNHDA and SQIVND (reference sequence). This CDR3 region has 13 residues. The CDR3 sequence: CASSITDNTEAFF. DNA of the CDR3: TGTGCCAGTAGTATAACAGATAACACTGAAGCTTTCTTT.

The table lists this clone with a few counts. V is TRBV10-3 and J is TRBJ2-5; 7 bases are a match to TRBD1. Unmatched junction bases numbered 3, after V lost 3 bases and J lost 2 bases. The CDR3 is 14 residues long. CDR1 is ENHRY, CDR2 SYGVKD, per germline. The CDR3 spells CAISDQGVQETQYF. The CDR3 bases are TGTGCCATCAGTGACCAGGGGGTACAAGAGACCCAGTACTTC.

The chain employs TRBV5-1 and TRBJ2-1, with 10 bases matching TRBD2. This CDR3 is built from 14 residues. Trimming cost V 5 bases and J 9 bases; bases outside gene matches: 8. Germline assignment: CDR1 SGHRS and CDR2 YFSETQ. DNA of the CDR3: TGCGCCAGCAGTGTGCCGTCTAGCGGGAGTGAGCAGTTCTTC. Translation: CASSVPSSGSEQFF.

The V gene is TRBV5-4, the J gene TRBJ1-1; a possible D gene is TRBD1 (6 bases). CDR1 and CDR2 (germline): SGHNT, YYREEE (reference sequence). Trimming cost V 5 bases and J 0 bases, with 11 bases left between them. The CDR3 contains 14 residues. The CDR3 loop is CASRQTGLNTEAFF. The CDR3 bases are TGTGCCAGCAGACAGACAGGTCTGAACACTGAAGCTTTCTTT. The full variable domain, with the rest looked up from reference TRBV5-4 and TRBJ1-1, is ETGVTQSPTHLIKTRGQQVTLRCSSQSGHNTVSWYQQALGQGPQFIFQYYREEENGRGNFPPRFSGLQFPNYSSELNVNALELDDSALYLCASRQTGLNTEAFFGQGTRLTVV.

CDR3 coding DNA: TGTGCCAGCAGTTTATCTCCAGGGTCGGGCACTGAAGCTTTCTTT. Translating it yields CASSLSPGSGTEAFF. The chain couples TRBV27 to TRBJ1-1; possibly TRBD1 for D (5 bases). V was clipped by 0 bases and J by 4 bases, with 12 bases between them. Germline CDR1 reads MNHEY; CDR2 reads SMNVEV (reference sequence). The CDR3 spans 15 residues.

The rearrangement links TRBV6-6 to TRBJ2-7; TRBD1 matches 12 bases. The CDR3 is 14 residues long. The V gene end was trimmed by 8 bases and the J gene end by 3 bases; junction bases not matched to a gene: 5. Per the germline V gene, CDR1 is MNHNY and CDR2 is SVGAGI (reference sequence). The CDR3 loop is CASGGTGGDYEQYF. The CDR3 coding sequence is TGTGCCAGCGGGGGGACAGGGGGCGACTACGAGCAGTACTTC.

V gene TRBV5-4 combines with J gene TRBJ2-7; D is possibly TRBD2 (5 bases). V shed 4 bases and J shed 6 bases, with 14 bases lying between them. Germline V CDR1 and CDR2: SGHNT, YYREEE (reference sequence). The length of the CDR3 is 13 residues. CDR3 in amino acids: CASSPDPGSEQYF. The CDR3 DNA follows: TGTGCCAGCAGCCCCGACCCGGGGAGCGAGCAGTACTTC. Variable domain in full (rest from reference TRBV5-4 and TRBJ2-7): ETGVTQSPTHLIKTRGQQVTLRCSSQSGHNTVSWYQQALGQGPQFIFQYYREEENGRGNFPPRFSGLQFPNYSSELNVNALELDDSALYLCASSPDPGSEQYFGPGTRLTVT.

The chain joins TRBV10-3 to TRBJ2-2; 11 nucleotides agree with TRBD1. Trimming cost V 7 bases and J 4 bases; bases outside gene matches: 2. This CDR3 contains 14 residues. Germline lookup yields CDR1 ENHRY and CDR2 SYGVKD. CDR3 DNA sequence: TGTGCCATCACTGGGACAGGGGGCACCGGGGAGCTGTTTTTT. Amino acids: CAITGTGGTGELFF.

In this sample, this clone turned up once. The chain uses TRBV6-5 and TRBJ2-7; D possibly corresponds to TRBD1 (6 bases). Trimming stripped 7 bases from V and 2 bases from J, with 15 bases between. This CDR3 spans 14 amino acids. CDR1 and CDR2 (germline): MNHEY, SVGAGI. This chain's CDR3 is CASKRRQDAYEQYF. The CDR3 DNA reads TGTGCCAGCAAACGACGACAGGACGCCTACGAGCAGTACTTC.

The CDR3: CASSLPGQGVAGELFF. DNA for the CDR3: TGTGCCAGCAGCTTACCGGGGCAGGGGGTTGCCGGGGAGCTGTTTTTT. The chain is built from TRBV7-9 and TRBJ2-2, with 7 bases fitting TRBD1. Germline assignment: CDR1 SEHNR and CDR2 FQNEAQ (reference sequence). The V segment lost 2 bases and the J segment 6 bases; nucleotides outside the gene matches: 9. This CDR3 has 16 residues.

The chain has TRBV19 and TRBJ2-7; 9 bases are a match to TRBD2. Looked up from germline, CDR1 is LNHDA and CDR2 is SQIVND (reference sequence). V was clipped by 6 bases and J by 6 bases; unmatched bases: 21. This CDR3 is built from 18 residues. The CDR3 reads CASSLWASGTTIGGEQYF. CDR3 DNA: TGTGCCAGTAGCCTCTGGGCTAGCGGGACAACTATAGGTGGCGAGCAGTACTTC.

The chain employs TRBV7-2 and TRBJ2-1; tentatively, D is TRBD1 (6 bases). Germline V gene data show CDR1 as SGHTA and CDR2 as FQGNSA. CDR3 length: 16 residues. V lost 4 bases and J 4 bases, leaving 17 bases between the germline ends. CDR3 DNA: TGTGCCAGCAGCTATGCTACAGGGATGGGATACAATGAGCAGTTCTTC. Translated: CASSYATGMGYNEQFF.

J is TRBJ2-3 and V is TRBV25-1; 9 bases fit TRBD1. This CDR3 has 17 amino acids. From germline, CDR1 is MGHDK and CDR2 SYGVNS. The V gene end was trimmed by 1 base and the J gene end by 4 bases; junction bases not matched to a gene: 9. The CDR3 DNA is TGTGCCAGCAGTGAATTCTTCCGGACAGGGGTTCCAGATACGCAGTATTTT. Its protein is CASSEFFRTGVPDTQYF.

CDR3 sequence: CASSQGDRGSYEQYF. The CDR3, as DNA: TGTGCCAGCAGCCAGGGGGACAGGGGCTCCTACGAGCAGTACTTC. This sequence joins TRBV7-8 and TRBJ2-7, with 10 bases that match TRBD1. Germline V gene data show CDR1 as SGHVS and CDR2 as FQNEAQ. This CDR3 contains 15 residues. The junction had 4 bases not matched to a gene; V was cut back by 5 bases and J by 0 bases.

The chain is built from TRBV27 and TRBJ1-4; no definite D call. This CDR3 contains 14 residues. Germline V gene lookup returns CDR1 MNHEY and CDR2 SMNVEV (reference sequence). V shed 3 bases and J shed 5 bases, with 10 bases lying between them. In DNA form, the CDR3 reads TGTGCCAGCAGTTTCTCGAGGAAAAATGAAAAACTGTTTTTT. Translated: CASSFSRKNEKLFF. The variable domain in full, completed from reference TRBV27 and TRBJ1-4, reads EAQVTQNPRYLITVTGKKLTVTCSQNMNHEYMSWYRQDPGLGLRQIYYSMNVEVTDKGDVPEGYKVSRKEKRNFPLILESPSPNQTSLYFCASSFSRKNEKLFFGSGTQLSVL.

The chain has TRBV10-1 and TRBJ2-7, with D uncertain. Germline lookup yields CDR1 WNHNN and CDR2 SYGVQD (reference sequence). The CDR3 contains 10 residues. The CDR3, as DNA: TGCGCATTAATTCCTTACGAGCAGTACTTC. Translation gives CALIPYEQYF.

In DNA form, the CDR3 reads TGTGCCAGCAGCTTACGTTTAAGGACTAGCGAGTCTGAGAATGAGCAGTTCTTC. It specifies CASSLRLRTSESENEQFF. The rearrangement joins TRBV11-2 to TRBJ2-1; TRBD2 aligns across 9 bases. CDR1 is SGHAT, CDR2 FQNNGV, per germline. V lost 2 bases and J lost 7; bases outside the gene matches: 15. The CDR3 covers 18 residues. Full variable domain (outside the CDR3, taken from reference TRBV11-2 and TRBJ2-1): EAGVAQSPRYKIIEKRQSVAFWCNPISGHATLYWYQQILGQGPKLLIQFQNNGVVDDSQLPKDRFSAERLKGVDSTLKIQPAKLEDSAVYLCASSLRLRTSESENEQFFGPGTRLTVL.

Regarding this clone: Other DNA variants within this sample encode the same CDR3. CDR3 nucleotides: TGTGCCAGCAGCTTGGGACAGTTCAATGAGCAGTTCTTC. This sequence encodes CASSLGQFNEQFF. The chain joins TRBV7-2 to TRBJ2-1, with 7 positions matching TRBD1. The germline V gene encodes CDR1 SGHTA and CDR2 FQGNSA. The junction had 2 bases not matched to a gene; V was cut back by 3 bases and J by 6 bases. The CDR3 loop spans 13 amino acids.

J is TRBJ1-2 and V is TRBV6-5, with D unclear. Trimming pared 5 bases from V and 4 bases from J, leaving 8 bases between. Germline loops: CDR1 MNHEY, CDR2 SVGAGI. The CDR3 is 12 amino acids. CDR3 protein: CASSLDIYGYTF. In nucleotides, the CDR3 is TGTGCCAGCAGTCTCGACATCTATGGCTACACCTTC.

The chain couples TRBV11-2 to TRBJ2-2; D possibly corresponds to TRBD1 (6 bases). Germline values: CDR1 SGHAT, CDR2 FQNNGV. V lost 3 bases and J 4 bases, leaving 18 bases between the germline ends. The CDR3 totals 17 residues. The CDR3 bases are TGTGCCAGCAGCTTTACCCGGGACACGGCCGGCACCGGGGAGCTGTTTTTT. Translated, it gives CASSFTRDTAGTGELFF.

J is TRBJ2-3 and V is TRBV5-1, with TRBD2 identical over 10 bases. Germline V lookup: CDR1 SGHRS, CDR2 YFSETQ. The CDR3 consists of 15 residues. J lost 2 bases, V lost 5 bases, and 5 bases had no gene match. The CDR3 reads CASRPLAGNTDTQYF. CDR3 sequence (DNA): TGCGCCAGCAGGCCACTAGCGGGGAACACAGATACGCAGTATTTT.

The chain carries TRBV28 and TRBJ1-2; a possible D gene is TRBD1 (6 bases). In germline, CDR1 is MDHEN, CDR2 SYDVKM. The V end lost 6 bases, the J end lost 1 base, and 15 bases lay between the germline ends. This CDR3 has 15 amino acids. DNA of the CDR3: TGTGCCAGCAGGGCCACAGGGCAGGGTAACTATGGCTACACCTTC. This translates into CASRATGQGNYGYTF.

The chain is built from TRBV5-5 and TRBJ2-5, with TRBD2 matching 9 bases. Losses at the gene ends were 0 bases for V and 1 base for J; bases not matched to a gene: 4. Germline lookup yields CDR1 SGHKS and CDR2 YYEKEE (reference sequence). This CDR3 spans 16 amino acids. The CDR3 reads CASSLERGAVQETQYF. The CDR3 region has the DNA TGTGCCAGCAGCTTGGAGCGGGGGGCTGTCCAAGAGACCCAGTACTTC.

This rearrangement joins TRBV4-2 to TRBJ2-5; 8 nucleotides line up with TRBD2. With 4 bases clipped from V and 2 bases from J, the junction kept 6 bases outside the gene matches. The CDR3 has 15 residues. Germline V CDR1 and CDR2: LGHNA, YNFKEQ. The CDR3 DNA sequence: TGTGCCAGCAGCCCACAGCGGGAGTTACAAGAGACCCAGTACTTC. This encodes CASSPQRELQETQYF.

This sequence joins TRBV2 and TRBJ2-3, with 7 bases fitting TRBD1. This CDR3 spans 16 amino acids. Germline values: CDR1 SNHLY, CDR2 FYNNEI. Trimming took 7 bases from V and 6 from J; bases not matched to a gene: 16. The CDR3 spells CASTRPTGEMRDTQYF. CDR3 bases: TGTGCCAGCACTCGACCTACAGGGGAAATGAGGGATACGCAGTATTTT.